This record looks at one T cell receptor beta chain sequence and its context. The clone's antigen remains unknown. Nothing much larger sits one base from this clone, and base qualities are not available. TCRbeta CDR3 regions were amplified from genomic DNA using the immunoSEQ Assay, a bias-controlled multiplex PCR. In the original analysis: Nucleated cell counts per sample were estimated from amplification of reference gene primers within the assay. To quantify the absolute abundance of each unique TCRbeta CDR3 rearrangement, sequence reads were collapsed and filtered. For each sample, productive Simpson clonality was calculated as the square root of Simpson's diversity index across productive rearrangements. This is the immuneACCESS table as TCRdb keeps it, with only in-frame sequences that have V and J called. A part of the clones is gone; compared with another copy, unresolved V genes explain less than half, and the rest is unexplained. The DNA was the basis for D and trimming; V, J and clone size are from that table. The sample table records 110,000 or so clones; approximately 85% of these occur just once. Around 6% of the sample lies in the top ten.

The CDR3 starts with the cysteine, ends with the phenylalanine, and has 17 residues. Just CDR3 DNA is preserved here, 51 bases in frame from base 1. The germline V gene encodes CDR1 SGHTA and CDR2 FQGNSA. Trimming removed 0 bases from V and 0 bases from J; the gene matches leave 4 bases unexplained. One collaborating source in Seattle enrolled patients during active infection and followed them longitudinally through the course of disease. The collaborating institutions used their own protocols to collect whole blood in K2EDTA tubes. Collaborator samples were shipped for TCRbeta analysis as frozen whole blood, isolated PBMCs, or DNA extracted from either sample type. The data are from a study of blood T cell repertoires in COVID-19 (dated by TCRdb to the early 2020s). For context, the study as a whole: The collaborator samples originated in the United States, Italy and Spain and spanned the acute and convalescent phases of COVID-19. Subjects who had been exposed to COVID-19, were actively infected with it, or had recovered from it provided the deeply sampled blood TCRbeta repertoires that made up the dataset. The material from the prospective study consisted of cDNA or gDNA derived from T cells, B-cell-depleted T cells, or PBMCs. The samples were drawn from the first 160 participants of the ongoing ImmuneRACE study and from 950 to 1,500 subjects provided by 6 global collaborators. HLA class I and class II types, where available, came from metadata supplied by the sample provider rather than from assay-based typing. The repertoires were released in a freely available public database meant as a resource for research on the immune response to SARS-CoV-2. A de-identified subject ID, COVID-19 status, age in years and sex were almost always included in the sample metadata. Summary of the overall study and its limitations: The amount of clinical and demographic metadata varied by source and participant and was provided uncurated.

The sequence was obtained from a woman aged 60-75 years with COVID-19, enrolled during active disease. This receptor chain uses TRBV7-2 and TRBJ1-3; the junction holds 8 bases that match TRBD1. Sequencing used peripheral blood. The sequenced DNA: TGTGCCAGCAGCTTAGCGGGGACAGGCTTCTCTGGAAACACCATATATTTT. Translated, it reads CASSLAGTGFSGNTIYF.